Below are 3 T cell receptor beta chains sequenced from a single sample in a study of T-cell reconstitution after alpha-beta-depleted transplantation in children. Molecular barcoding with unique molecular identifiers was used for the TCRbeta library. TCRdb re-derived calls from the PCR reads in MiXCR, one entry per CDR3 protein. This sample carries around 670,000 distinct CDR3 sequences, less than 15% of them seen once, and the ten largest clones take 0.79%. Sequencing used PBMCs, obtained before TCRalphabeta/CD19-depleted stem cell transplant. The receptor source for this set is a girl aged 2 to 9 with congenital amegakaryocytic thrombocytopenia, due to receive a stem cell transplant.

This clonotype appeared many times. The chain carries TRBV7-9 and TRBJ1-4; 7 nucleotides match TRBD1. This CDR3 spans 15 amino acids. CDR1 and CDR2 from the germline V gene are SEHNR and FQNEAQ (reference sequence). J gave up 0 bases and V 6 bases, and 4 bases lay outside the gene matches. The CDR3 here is CASRLGQATNEKLFF. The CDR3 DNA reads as TGTGCCAGCAGGCTCGGACAGGCAACTAATGAAAAACTGTTTTTT.

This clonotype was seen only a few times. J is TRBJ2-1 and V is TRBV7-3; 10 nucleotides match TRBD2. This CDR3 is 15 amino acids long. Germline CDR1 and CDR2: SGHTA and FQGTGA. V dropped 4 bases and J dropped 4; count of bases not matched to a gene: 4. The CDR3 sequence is CASSWTSGEYNEQFF. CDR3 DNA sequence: TGTGCCAGCAGCTGGACTAGCGGTGAATACAATGAGCAGTTCTTC.

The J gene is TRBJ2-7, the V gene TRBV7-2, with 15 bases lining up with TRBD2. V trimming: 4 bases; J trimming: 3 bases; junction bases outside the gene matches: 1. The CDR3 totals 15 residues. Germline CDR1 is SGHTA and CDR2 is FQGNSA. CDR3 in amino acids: CASSWTSGRVYEQYF. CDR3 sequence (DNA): TGTGCCAGCAGCTGGACTAGCGGGAGGGTCTACGAGCAGTACTTC.